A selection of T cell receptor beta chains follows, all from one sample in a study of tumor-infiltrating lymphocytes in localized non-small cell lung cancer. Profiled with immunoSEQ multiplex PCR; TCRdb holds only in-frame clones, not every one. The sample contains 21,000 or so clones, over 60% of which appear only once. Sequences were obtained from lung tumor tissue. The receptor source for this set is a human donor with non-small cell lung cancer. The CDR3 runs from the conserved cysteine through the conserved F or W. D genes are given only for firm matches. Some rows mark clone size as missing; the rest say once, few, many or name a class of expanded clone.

TGTGCCAGCAGGCTCCTAGCGCTCCCAGAGACCCAGTACTTC CASRLLALPETQYF TRBV6-5 - - TRBJ2-5
TGTGCCAGCAGCAAAGAGTGGCAGGGGGCCAGTCGGAATGAAAAACTGTTTTTT CASSKEWQGASRNEKLFF TRBV21-1 few - TRBJ1-4
TGTGCCAGCAGCTTGGGCCAGGCGGTGGACTATGGCTACACCTTC CASSLGQAVDYGYTF TRBV5-6 - - TRBJ1-2
TGCGCCAGCAGCCAAGATCTATGGAGTATGGGTGGCTACACCTTC CASSQDLWSMGGYTF TRBV4-3 - - TRBJ1-2
TGTGCCAGCAGCTCCCCAGGGGGCCATTCACCCCTCCACTTT CASSSPGGHSPLHF TRBV7-9 - TRBD1 TRBJ1-6
TGTGCCAGCAGTCCCGGGACAGGGCGGGTTAATGAAAAACTGTTTTTT CASSPGTGRVNEKLFF TRBV5-5 - TRBD1 TRBJ1-4
TGCAGCGTTAAACGGGACAGGGCCTACAATGAGCAGTTCTTC CSVKRDRAYNEQFF TRBV29-1 - TRBD1 TRBJ2-1
TGTGCCAGCAGCCCTTCCTTCGGTGGCACAGATACGCAGTATTTT CASSPSFGGTDTQYF TRBV7-8 - - TRBJ2-3
TGCGCCAGCAGCTCCACCCAACGTGAGCAGTTCTTC CASSSTQREQFF TRBV5-1 - - TRBJ2-1
TGTGCCAGACCTCCCGGGACAGGGAATAATTACGAGCAGTACTTC CARPPGTGNNYEQYF TRBV27 - TRBD1 TRBJ2-7
TGTGCCATCCCACGGGGGCGTGGAAACACCATATATTTT CAIPRGRGNTIYF TRBV7-6 - - TRBJ1-3
TGTGCCAGCAGTGAAGCGCCGACAGGGGGCTCTCTGCATTTT CASSEAPTGGSLHF TRBV6-1 - TRBD1 TRBJ1-5
TGTGCCAGCAGTGAATGGGTCTCAGGGTTCAGTACGGATACGCAGTATTTT CASSEWVSGFSTDTQYF TRBV6-1 - - TRBJ2-3
TGTGCCAGCAGCTTTAGCGGGGGGGGCACCGGGGAGCTGTTTTTT CASSFSGGGTGELFF TRBV7-6 - TRBD2 TRBJ2-2
TGTGCCAGCTCACCACACCACGGACAGGGAGTGGGCAATGAGCAGTTCTTC CASSPHHGQGVGNEQFF TRBV18 - TRBD1 TRBJ2-1
TGCGCCAGCAGCTTCTTCGGGGTTCGGGAGACCCAGTACTTC CASSFFGVRETQYF TRBV5-1 - - TRBJ2-5
TGCGCCAGCAGCCAAGATAGGCGGGGTCCCTCCGAGCAGTACTTC CASSQDRRGPSEQYF TRBV4-3 - - TRBJ2-7
TGTGCTAGTGGTTTGGCCCCCCTCGGACAGGAAACCTACGAGCAGTACTTC CASGLAPLGQETYEQYF TRBV12-5 - TRBD1 TRBJ2-7